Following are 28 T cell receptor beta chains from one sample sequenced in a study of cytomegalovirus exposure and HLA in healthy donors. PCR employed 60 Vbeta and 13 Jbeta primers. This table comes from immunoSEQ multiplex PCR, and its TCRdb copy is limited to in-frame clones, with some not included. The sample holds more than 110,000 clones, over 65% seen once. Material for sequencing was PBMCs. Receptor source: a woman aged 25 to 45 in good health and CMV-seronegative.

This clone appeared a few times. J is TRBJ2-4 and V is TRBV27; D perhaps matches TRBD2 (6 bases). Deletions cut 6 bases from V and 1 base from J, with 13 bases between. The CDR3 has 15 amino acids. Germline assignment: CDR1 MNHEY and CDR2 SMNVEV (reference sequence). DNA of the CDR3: TGTGCCAGCAGCGCAAAACGGGAGGCCAAAAACATTCAGTACTTC. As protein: CASSAKREAKNIQYF.

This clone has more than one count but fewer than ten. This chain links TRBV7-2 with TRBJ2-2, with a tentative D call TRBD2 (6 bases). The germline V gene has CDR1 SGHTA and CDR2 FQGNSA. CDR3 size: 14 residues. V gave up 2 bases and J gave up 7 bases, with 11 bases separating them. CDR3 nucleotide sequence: TGTGCCAGCAGCTTAATCGGGACTGTCGGGGAGCTGTTTTTT. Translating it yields CASSLIGTVGELFF.

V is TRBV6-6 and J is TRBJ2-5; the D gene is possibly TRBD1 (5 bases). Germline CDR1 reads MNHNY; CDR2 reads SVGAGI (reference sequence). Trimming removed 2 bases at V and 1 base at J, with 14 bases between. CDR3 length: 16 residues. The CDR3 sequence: CASSYGRTSSQETQYF. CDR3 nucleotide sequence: TGTGCCAGCAGTTACGGCAGGACAAGCAGCCAAGAGACCCAGTACTTC.

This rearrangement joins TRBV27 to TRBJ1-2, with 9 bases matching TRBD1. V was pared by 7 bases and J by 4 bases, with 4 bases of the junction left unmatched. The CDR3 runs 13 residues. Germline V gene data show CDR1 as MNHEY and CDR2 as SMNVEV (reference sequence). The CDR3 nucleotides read TGTGCCAGCACTTCGGACAGGGGCTATGGCTACACCTTC. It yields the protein CASTSDRGYGYTF.

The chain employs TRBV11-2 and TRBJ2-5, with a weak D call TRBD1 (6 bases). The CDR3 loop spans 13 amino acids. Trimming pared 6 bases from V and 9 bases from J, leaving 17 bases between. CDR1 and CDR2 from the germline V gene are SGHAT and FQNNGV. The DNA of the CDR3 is TGTGCCAGCAGACTCACAAGGCCAGGGGCCCAGTACTTC. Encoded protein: CASRLTRPGAQYF. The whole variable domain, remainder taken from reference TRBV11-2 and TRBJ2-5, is EAGVAQSPRYKIIEKRQSVAFWCNPISGHATLYWYQQILGQGPKLLIQFQNNGVVDDSQLPKDRFSAERLKGVDSTLKIQPAKLEDSAVYLCASRLTRPGAQYFGPGTRLLVL.

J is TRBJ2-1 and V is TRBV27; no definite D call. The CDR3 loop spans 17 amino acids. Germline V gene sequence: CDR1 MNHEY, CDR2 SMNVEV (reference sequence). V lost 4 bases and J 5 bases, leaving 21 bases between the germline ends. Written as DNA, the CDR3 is TGTGCCAGCAGTTCCGCGATTCGGGTACTACCCGACAATGAGCAGTTCTTC. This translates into CASSSAIRVLPDNEQFF.

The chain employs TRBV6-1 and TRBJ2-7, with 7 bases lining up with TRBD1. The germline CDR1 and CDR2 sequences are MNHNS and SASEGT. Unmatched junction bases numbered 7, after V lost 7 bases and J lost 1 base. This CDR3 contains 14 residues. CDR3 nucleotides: TGTGCCAGCAATACCGGGACAGAGTCCTACGAGCAGTACTTC. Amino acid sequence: CASNTGTESYEQYF.

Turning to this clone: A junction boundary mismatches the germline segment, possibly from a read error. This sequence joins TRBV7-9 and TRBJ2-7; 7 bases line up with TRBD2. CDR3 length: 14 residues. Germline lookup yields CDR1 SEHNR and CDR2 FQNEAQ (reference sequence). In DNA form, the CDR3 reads TGTGCCAGCAGCCTAGCGGCTAGCTCCTACGAGCAGTACTTC. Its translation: CASSLAASSYEQYF.

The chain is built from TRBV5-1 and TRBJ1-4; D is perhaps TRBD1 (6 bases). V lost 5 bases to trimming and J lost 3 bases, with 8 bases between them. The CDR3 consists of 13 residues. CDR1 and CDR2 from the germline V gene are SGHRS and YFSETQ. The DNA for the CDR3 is TGCGCCAGCAGATGGACAGCTAATGAAAAACTGTTTTTT. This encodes CASRWTANEKLFF. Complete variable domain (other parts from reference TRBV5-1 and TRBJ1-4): KAGVTQTPRYLIKTRGQQVTLSCSPISGHRSVSWYQQTPGQGLQFLFEYFSETQRNKGNFPGRFSGRQFSNSRSEMNVSTLELGDSALYLCASRWTANEKLFFGSGTQLSVL.

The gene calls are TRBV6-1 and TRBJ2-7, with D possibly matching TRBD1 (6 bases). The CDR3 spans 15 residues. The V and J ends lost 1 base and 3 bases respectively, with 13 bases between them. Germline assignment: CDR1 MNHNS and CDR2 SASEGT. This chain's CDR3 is CASSEGSGTIYEQYV. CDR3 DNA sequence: TGTGCCAGCAGTGAAGGGTCCGGGACAATCTACGAGCAGTACGTC.

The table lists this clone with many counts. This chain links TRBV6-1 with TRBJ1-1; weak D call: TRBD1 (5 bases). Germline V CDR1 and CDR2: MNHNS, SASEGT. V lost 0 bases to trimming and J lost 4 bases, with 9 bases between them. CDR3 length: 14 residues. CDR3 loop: CASSEAPGATEAFF. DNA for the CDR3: TGTGCCAGCAGTGAAGCGCCTGGGGCCACTGAAGCTTTCTTT.

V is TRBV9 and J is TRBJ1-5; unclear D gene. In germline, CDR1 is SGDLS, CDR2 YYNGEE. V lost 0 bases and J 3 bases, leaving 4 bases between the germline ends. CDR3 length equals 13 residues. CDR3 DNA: TGTGCCAGCAGCGTAGACACCAATCAGCCCCAGCATTTT. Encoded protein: CASSVDTNQPQHF.

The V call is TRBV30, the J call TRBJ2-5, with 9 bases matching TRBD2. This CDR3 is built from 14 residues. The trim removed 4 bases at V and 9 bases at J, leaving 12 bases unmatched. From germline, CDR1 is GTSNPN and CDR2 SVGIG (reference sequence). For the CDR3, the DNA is TGTGCCTGGAAAACCACGGGACTAGCCCGGCCCCAGTACTTC. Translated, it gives CAWKTTGLARPQYF.

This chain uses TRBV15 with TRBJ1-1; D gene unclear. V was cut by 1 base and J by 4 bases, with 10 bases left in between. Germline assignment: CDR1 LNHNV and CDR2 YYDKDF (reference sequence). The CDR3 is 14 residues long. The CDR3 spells CATSRGGASTEAFF. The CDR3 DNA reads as TGTGCCACCAGCAGAGGTGGAGCATCCACTGAAGCTTTCTTT.

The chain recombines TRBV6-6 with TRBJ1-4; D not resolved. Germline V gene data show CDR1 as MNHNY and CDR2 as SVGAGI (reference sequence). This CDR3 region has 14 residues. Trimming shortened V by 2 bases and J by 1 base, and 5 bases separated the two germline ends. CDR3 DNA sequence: TGTGCCAGCAGTTACCGGGTAACTAATGAAAAACTGTTTTTT. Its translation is CASSYRVTNEKLFF.

The CDR3 region has the DNA TGTGCCAGCAGTCGAGGGGAGGAGTGGACTGAAGCTTTCTTT. Amino acid sequence: CASSRGEEWTEAFF. The gene calls are TRBV6-1 and TRBJ1-1, with D perhaps TRBD1 (5 bases). The CDR3 loop spans 14 amino acids. The germline V gene has CDR1 MNHNS and CDR2 SASEGT. V lost 5 bases, J lost 5 bases, and 15 bases lay in between.

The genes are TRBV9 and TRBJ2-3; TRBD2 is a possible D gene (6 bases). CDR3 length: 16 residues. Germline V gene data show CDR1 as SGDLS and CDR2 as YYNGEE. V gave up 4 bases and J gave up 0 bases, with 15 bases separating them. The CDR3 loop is CASSQGASDSTDTQYF. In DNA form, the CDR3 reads TGTGCCAGCAGCCAAGGCGCTAGCGATAGCACAGATACGCAGTATTTT.

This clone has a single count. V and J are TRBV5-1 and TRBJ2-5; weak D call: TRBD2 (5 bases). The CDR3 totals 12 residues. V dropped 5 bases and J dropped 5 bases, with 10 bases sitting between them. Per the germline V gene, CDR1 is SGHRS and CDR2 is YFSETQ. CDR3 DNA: TGCGCCAGCAGATTCAGAGGGGAGACCCAGTACTTC. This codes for CASRFRGETQYF.

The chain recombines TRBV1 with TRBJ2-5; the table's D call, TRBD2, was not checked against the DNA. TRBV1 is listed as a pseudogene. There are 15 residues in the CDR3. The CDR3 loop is CTSSQGTSIWETQYF. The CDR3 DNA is TGCACCAGCAGCCAAGGCACTAGCATCTGGGAGACCCAGTACTTC.

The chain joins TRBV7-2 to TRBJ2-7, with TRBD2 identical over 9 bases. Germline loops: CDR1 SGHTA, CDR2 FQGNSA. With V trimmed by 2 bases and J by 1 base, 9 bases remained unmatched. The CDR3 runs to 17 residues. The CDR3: CASSLSGGPTASYEQYV. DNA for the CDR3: TGTGCCAGCAGCTTAAGCGGGGGGCCGACAGCTTCCTACGAGCAGTACGTC.

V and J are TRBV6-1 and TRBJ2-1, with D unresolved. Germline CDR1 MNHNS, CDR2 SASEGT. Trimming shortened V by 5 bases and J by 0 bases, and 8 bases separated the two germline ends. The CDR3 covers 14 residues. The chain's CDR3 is CASSLKSSYNEQFF. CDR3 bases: TGTGCCAGCAGTCTCAAGAGCTCCTACAATGAGCAGTTCTTC.

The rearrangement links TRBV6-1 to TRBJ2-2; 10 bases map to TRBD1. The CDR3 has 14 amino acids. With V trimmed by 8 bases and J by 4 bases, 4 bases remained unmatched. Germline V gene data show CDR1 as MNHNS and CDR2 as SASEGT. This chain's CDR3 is CASRQGAGTGELFF. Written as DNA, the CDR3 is TGTGCCAGCCGACAGGGGGCAGGCACCGGGGAGCTGTTTTTT.

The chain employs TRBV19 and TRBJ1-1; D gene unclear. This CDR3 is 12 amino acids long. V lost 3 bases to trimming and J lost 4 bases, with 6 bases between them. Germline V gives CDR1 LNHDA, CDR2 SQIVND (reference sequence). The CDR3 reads CASSMGSTEAFF. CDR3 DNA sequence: TGTGCCAGTAGTATGGGGAGCACTGAAGCTTTCTTT.

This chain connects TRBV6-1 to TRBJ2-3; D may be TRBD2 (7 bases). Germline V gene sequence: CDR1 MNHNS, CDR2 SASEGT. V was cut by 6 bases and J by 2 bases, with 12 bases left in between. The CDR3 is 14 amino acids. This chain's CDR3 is CASREGGDTDTQYF. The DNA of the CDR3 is TGTGCCAGCAGAGAGGGGGGGGACACAGATACGCAGTATTTT.

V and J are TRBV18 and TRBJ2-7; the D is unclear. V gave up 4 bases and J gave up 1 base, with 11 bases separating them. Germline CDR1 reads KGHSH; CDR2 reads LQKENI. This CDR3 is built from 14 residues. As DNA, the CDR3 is TGTGCCAGCTCACGACCAGACACATCCTACGAGCAGTACTTC. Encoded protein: CASSRPDTSYEQYF.

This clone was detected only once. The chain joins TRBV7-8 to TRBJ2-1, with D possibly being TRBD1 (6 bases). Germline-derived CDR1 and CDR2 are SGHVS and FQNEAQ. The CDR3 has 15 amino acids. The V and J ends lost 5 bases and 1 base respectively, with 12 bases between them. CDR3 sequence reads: CASSTEGQSYNEQFF. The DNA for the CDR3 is TGTGCCAGCAGCACGGAAGGACAGTCCTACAATGAGCAGTTCTTC.

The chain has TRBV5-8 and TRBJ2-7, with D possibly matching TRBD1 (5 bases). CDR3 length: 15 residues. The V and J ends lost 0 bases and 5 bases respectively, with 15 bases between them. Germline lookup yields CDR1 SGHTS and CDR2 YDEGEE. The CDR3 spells CASSLEGRVKDEQYF. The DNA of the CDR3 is TGTGCCAGCAGCTTGGAGGGCAGGGTCAAGGACGAGCAGTACTTC.

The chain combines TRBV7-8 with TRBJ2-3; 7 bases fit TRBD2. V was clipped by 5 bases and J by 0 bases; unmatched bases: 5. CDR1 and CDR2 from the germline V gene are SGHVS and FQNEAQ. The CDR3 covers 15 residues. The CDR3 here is CASSRRGVSTDTQYF. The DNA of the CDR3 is TGTGCCAGCAGCCGACGGGGGGTCAGCACAGATACGCAGTATTTT.